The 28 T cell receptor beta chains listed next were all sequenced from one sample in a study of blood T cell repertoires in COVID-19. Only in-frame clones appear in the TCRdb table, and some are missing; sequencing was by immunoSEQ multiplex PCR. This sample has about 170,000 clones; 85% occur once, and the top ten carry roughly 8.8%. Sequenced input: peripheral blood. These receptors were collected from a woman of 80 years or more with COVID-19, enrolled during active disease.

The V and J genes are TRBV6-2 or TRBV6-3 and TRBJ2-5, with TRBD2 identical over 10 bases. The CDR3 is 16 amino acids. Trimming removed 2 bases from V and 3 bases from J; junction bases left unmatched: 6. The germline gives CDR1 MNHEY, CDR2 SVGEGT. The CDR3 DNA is TGTGCCAGCAGTTACATTAGCGGGAGGATCGAAGAGACCCAGTACTTC. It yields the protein CASSYISGRIEETQYF.

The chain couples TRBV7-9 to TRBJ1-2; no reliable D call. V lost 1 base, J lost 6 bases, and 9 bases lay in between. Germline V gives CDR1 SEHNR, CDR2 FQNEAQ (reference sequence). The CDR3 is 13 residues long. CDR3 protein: CASSLVREHGYTF. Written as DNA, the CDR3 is TGTGCCAGCAGCTTAGTACGGGAGCATGGCTACACCTTC.

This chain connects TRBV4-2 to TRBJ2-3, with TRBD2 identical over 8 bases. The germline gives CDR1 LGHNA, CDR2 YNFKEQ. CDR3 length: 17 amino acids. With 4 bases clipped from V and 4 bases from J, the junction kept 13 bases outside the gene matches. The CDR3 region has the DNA TGTGCCAGCAGCCGGGACGGGAGCGGGAGAGGCGCAGATACGCAGTATTTT. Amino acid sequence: CASSRDGSGRGADTQYF.

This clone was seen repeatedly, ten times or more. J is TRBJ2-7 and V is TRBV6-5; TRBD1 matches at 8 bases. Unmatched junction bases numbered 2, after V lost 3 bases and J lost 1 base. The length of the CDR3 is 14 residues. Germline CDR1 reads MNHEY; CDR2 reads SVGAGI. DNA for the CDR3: TGTGCCAGCAGTTATCAGGGGGCATCCTACGAGCAGTACTTC. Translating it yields CASSYQGASYEQYF.

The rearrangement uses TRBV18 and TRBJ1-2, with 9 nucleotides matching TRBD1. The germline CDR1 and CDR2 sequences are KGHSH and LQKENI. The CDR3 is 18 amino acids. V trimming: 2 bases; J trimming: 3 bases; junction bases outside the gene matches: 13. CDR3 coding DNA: TGTGCCAGCTCACCAACGGTCCCGGGACAGGGCCCGGACTATGGCTACACCTTC. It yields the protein CASSPTVPGQGPDYGYTF.

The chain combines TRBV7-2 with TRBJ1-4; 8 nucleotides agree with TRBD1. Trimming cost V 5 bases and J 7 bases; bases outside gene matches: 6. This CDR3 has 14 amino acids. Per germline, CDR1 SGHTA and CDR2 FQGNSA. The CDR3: CASSPGGWGEKLFF. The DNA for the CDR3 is TGTGCCAGCAGCCCAGGGGGCTGGGGTGAAAAACTGTTTTTT. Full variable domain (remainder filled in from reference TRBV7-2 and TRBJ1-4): GAGVSQSPSNKVTEKGKDVELRCDPISGHTALYWYRQSLGQGLEFLIYFQGNSAPDKSGLPSDRFSAERTGGSVSTLTIQRTQQEDSAVYLCASSPGGWGEKLFFGSGTQLSVL.

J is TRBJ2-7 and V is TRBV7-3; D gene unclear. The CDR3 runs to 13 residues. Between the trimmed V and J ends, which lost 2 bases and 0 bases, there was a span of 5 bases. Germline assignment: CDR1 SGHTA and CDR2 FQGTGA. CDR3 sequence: CASSLDSSYEQYF. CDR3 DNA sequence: TGTGCCAGCAGCTTAGACTCCTCCTACGAGCAGTACTTC. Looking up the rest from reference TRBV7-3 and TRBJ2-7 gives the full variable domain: GAGVSQTPSNKVTEKGKYVELRCDPISGHTALYWYRQSLGQGPEFLIYFQGTGAADDSGLPNDRFFAVRPEGSVSTLKIQRTERGDSAVYLCASSLDSSYEQYFGPGTRLTVT.

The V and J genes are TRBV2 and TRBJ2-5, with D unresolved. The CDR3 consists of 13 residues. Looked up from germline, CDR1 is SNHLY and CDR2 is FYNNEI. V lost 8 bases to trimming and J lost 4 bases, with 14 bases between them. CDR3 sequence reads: CASSPTSPETQYF. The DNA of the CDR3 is TGTGCCAGCTCCCCAACGAGCCCAGAGACCCAGTACTTC. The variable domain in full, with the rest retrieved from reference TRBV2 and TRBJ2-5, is EPEVTQTPSHQVTQMGQEVILRCVPISNHLYFYWYRQILGQKVEFLVSFYNNEISEKSEIFDDQFSVERPDGSNFTLKIRSTKLEDSAMYFCASSPTSPETQYFGPGTRLLVL.

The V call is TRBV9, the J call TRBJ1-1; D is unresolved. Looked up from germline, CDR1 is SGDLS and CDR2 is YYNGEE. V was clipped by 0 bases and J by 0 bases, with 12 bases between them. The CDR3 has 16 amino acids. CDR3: CASSVATDTLNTEAFF. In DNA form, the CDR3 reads TGTGCCAGCAGCGTAGCTACAGACACCCTGAACACTGAAGCTTTCTTT.

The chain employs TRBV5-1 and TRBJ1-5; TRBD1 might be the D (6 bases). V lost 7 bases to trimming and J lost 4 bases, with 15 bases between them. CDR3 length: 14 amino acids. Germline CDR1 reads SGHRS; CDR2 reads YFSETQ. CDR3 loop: CASRETGSNQPQHF. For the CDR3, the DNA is TGCGCCAGCCGAGAGACAGGCAGTAATCAGCCCCAGCATTTT.

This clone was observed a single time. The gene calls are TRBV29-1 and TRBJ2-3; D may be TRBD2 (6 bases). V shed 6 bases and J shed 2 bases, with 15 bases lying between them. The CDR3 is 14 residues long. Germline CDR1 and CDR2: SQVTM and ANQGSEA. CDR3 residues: CSVSPAGSTDTQYF. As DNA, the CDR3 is TGCAGCGTGTCTCCAGCGGGTTCCACAGATACGCAGTATTTT.

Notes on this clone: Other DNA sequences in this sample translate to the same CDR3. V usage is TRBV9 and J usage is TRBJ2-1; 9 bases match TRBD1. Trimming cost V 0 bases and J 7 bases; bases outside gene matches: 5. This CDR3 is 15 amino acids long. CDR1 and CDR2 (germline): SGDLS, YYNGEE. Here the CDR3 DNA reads TGTGCCAGCAGCGTAGGAGGGACAGGGTGGAATGAGCAGTTCTTC. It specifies CASSVGGTGWNEQFF.

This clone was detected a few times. Here the CDR3 reads CASSRTPSAGELFF. CDR3 nucleotide sequence: TGTGCCAGCAGCCGGACTCCCAGCGCCGGGGAGCTGTTTTTT. This chain links TRBV9 with TRBJ2-2; a weak D match, TRBD2 (5 bases). This CDR3 spans 14 amino acids. V was pared by 4 bases and J by 6 bases, with 13 bases between. Germline V gene sequence: CDR1 SGDLS, CDR2 YYNGEE. Complete variable domain (other parts from reference TRBV9 and TRBJ2-2): DSGVTQTPKHLITATGQRVTLRCSPRSGDLSVYWYQQSLDQGLQFLIQYYNGEERAKGNILERFSAQQFPDLHSELNLSSLELGDSALYFCASSRTPSAGELFFGEGSRLTVL.

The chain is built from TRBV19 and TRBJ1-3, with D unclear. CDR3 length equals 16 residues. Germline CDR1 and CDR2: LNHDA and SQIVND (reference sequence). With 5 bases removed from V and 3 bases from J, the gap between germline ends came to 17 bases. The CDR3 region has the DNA TGTGCCAGTAGTTCCATCGGGGAATTTGGTGGAAACACCATATATTTT. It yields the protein CASSSIGEFGGNTIYF.

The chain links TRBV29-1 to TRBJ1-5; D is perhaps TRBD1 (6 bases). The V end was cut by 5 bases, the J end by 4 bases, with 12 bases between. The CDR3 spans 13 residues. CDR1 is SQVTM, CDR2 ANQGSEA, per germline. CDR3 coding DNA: TGCAGCGTTAAGGACAGCTTTAATCAGCCCCAGCATTTT. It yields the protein CSVKDSFNQPQHF.

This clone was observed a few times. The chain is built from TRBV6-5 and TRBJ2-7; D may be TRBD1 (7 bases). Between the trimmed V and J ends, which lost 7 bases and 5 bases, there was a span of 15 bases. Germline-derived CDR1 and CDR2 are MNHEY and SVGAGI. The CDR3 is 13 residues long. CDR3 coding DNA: TGTGCCAGCACCTCCAGGGGGGTAGACGAGCAGTACTTC. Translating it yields CASTSRGVDEQYF.

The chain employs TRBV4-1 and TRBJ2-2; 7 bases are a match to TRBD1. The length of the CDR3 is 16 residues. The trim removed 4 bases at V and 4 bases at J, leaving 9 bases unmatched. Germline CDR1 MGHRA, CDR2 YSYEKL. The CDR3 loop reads CASSLDRVSITGELFF. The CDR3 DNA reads TGCGCCAGCAGCCTCGACAGGGTGTCCATCACCGGGGAGCTGTTTTTT.

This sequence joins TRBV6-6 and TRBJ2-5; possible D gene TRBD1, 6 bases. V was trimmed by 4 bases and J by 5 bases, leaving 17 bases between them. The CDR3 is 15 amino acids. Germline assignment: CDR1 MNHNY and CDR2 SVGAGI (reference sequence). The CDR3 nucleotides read TGTGCCAGCAGTTCTGAGACAGGAGGCTCGGAGACCCAGTACTTC. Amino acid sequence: CASSSETGGSETQYF.

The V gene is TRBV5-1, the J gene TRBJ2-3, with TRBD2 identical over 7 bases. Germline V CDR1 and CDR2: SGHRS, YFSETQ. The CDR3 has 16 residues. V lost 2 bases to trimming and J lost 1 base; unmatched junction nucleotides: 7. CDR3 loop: CASSFYTRGGTDTQYF. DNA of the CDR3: TGCGCCAGCAGCTTCTATACCCGGGGGGGCACAGATACGCAGTATTTT.

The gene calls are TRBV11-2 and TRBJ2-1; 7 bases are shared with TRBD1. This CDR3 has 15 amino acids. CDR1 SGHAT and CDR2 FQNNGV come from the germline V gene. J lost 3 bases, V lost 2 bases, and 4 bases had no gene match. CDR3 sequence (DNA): TGTGCCAGCAGCTTACGACAGGGCCACTACAATGAGCAGTTCTTC. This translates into CASSLRQGHYNEQFF.

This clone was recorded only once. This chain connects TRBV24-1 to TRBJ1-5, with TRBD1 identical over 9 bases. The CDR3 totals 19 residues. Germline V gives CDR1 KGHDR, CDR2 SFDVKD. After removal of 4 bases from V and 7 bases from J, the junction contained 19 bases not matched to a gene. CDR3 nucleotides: TGTGCCACCAGTGACCCCCGCCCATTGGGACAGGGATCGGAGCAGCCCCAGCATTTT. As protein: CATSDPRPLGQGSEQPQHF.

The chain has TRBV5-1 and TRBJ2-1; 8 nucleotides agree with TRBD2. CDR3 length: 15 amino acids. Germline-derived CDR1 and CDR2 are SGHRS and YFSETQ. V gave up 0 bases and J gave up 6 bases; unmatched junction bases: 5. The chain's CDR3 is CASSLASGSINEQFF. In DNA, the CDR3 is TGCGCCAGCAGCTTGGCAAGCGGGAGTATCAATGAGCAGTTCTTC.

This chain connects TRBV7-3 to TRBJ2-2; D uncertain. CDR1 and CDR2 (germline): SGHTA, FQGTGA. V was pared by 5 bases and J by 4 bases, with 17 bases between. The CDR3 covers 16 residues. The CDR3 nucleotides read TGTGCCAGCAGCCTACTGGTCAAACCGGGCACCGGGGAGCTGTTTTTT. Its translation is CASSLLVKPGTGELFF.

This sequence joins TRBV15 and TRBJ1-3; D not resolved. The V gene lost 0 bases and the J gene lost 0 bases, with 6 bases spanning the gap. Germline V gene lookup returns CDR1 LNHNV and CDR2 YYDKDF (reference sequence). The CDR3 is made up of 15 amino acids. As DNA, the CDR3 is TGTGCCACCAGCAGAGATTCGGTCTCTGGAAACACCATATATTTT. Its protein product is CATSRDSVSGNTIYF.

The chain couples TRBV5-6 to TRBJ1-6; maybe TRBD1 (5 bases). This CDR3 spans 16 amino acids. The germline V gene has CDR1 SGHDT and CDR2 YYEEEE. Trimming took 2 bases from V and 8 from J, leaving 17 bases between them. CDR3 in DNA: TGTGCCAGCAGCTTTCGGACGGGAGGGACGGATTCACCCCTCCACTTT. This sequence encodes CASSFRTGGTDSPLHF. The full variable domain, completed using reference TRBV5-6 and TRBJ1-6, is DAGVTQSPTHLIKTRGQQVTLRCSPKSGHDTVSWYQQALGQGPQFIFQYYEEEERQRGNFPDRFSGHQFPNYSSELNVNALLLGDSALYLCASSFRTGGTDSPLHFGNGTRLTVT.

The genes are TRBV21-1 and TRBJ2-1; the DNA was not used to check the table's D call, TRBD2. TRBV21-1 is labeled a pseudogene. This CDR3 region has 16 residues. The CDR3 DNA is TGTGCCAGCAGGGTACTAGCGGGAGGACCCTACAATGAGCAGTTCTTC. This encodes CASRVLAGGPYNEQFF.

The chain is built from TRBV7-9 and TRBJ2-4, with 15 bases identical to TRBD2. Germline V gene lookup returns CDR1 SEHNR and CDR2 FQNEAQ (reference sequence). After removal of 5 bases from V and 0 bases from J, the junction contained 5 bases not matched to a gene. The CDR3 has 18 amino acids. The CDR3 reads CASSPGLAGGLAKNIQYF. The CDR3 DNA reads TGTGCCAGCAGCCCGGGACTAGCGGGGGGACTAGCCAAAAACATTCAGTACTTC.

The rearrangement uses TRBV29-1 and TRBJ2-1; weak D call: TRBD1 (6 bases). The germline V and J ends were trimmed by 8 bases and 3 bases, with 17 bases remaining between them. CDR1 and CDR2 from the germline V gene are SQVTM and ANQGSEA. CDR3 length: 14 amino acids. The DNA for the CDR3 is TGCAGCTACGGAACAGGGTTTGACTACAATGAGCAGTTCTTC. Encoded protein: CSYGTGFDYNEQFF.